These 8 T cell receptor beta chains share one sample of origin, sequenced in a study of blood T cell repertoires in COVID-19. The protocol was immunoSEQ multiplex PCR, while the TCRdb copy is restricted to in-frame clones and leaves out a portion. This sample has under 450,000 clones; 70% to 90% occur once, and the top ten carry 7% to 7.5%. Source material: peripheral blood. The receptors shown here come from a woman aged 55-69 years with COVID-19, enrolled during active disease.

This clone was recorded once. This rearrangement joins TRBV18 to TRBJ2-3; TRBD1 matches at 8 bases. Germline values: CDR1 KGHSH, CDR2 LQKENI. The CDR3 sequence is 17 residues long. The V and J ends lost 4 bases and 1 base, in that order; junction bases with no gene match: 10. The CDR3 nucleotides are TGTGCCAGCTCACTAAGAACAGGGGGAGCGGGCACAGATACGCAGTATTTT. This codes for CASSLRTGGAGTDTQYF.

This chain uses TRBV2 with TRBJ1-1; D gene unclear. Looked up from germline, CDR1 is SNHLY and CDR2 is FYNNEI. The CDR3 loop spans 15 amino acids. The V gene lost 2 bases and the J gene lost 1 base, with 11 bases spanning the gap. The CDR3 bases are TGTGCCAGCAGTGAAAGTGGAGGGTGGAACACTGAAGCTTTCTTT. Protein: CASSESGGWNTEAFF.

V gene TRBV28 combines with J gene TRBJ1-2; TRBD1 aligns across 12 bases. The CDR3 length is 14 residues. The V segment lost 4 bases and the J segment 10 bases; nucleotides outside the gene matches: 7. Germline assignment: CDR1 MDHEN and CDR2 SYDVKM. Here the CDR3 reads CASSSPGQGANYTF. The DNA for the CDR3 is TGTGCCAGCAGTTCCCCGGGACAGGGGGCGAACTACACCTTC.

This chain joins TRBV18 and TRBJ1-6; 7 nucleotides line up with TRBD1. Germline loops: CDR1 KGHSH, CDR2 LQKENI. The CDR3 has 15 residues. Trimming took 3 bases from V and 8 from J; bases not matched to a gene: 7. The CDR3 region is CASSPARGFDSPLHF. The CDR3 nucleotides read TGTGCCAGCTCACCCGCCAGGGGGTTCGATTCACCCCTCCACTTT.

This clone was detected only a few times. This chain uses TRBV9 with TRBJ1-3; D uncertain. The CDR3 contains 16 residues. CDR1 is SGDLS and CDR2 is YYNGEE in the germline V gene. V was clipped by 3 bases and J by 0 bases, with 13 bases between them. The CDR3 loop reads CASSARTEYSGNTIYF. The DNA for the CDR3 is TGTGCCAGCAGCGCCCGAACAGAGTACTCTGGAAACACCATATATTTT. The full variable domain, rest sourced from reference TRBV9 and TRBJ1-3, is DSGVTQTPKHLITATGQRVTLRCSPRSGDLSVYWYQQSLDQGLQFLIQYYNGEERAKGNILERFSAQQFPDLHSELNLSSLELGDSALYFCASSARTEYSGNTIYFGEGSWLTVV.

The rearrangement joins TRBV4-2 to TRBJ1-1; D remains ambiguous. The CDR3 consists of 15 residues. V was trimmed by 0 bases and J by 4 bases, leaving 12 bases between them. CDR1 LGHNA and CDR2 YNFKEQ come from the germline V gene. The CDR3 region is CASSQDYMEITEAFF. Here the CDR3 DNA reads TGTGCCAGCAGCCAAGATTATATGGAGATCACTGAAGCTTTCTTT.

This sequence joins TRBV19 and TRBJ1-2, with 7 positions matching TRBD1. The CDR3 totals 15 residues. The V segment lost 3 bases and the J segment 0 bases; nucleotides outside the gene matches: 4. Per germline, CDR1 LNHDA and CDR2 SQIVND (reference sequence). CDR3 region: CASSMGQGANYGYTF. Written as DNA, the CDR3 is TGTGCCAGTAGTATGGGTCAGGGGGCTAACTATGGCTACACCTTC.

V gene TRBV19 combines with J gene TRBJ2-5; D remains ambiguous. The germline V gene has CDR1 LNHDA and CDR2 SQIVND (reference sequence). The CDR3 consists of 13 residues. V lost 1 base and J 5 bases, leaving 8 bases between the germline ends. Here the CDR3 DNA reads TGTGCCAGTAGTATAGCCATCGGGGAGACCCAGTACTTC. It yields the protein CASSIAIGETQYF.